These 20 T cell receptor beta chains came from one sample sequenced in a study of blood T cell repertoires in COVID-19. Some clones are missing from TCRdb's copy, which holds only in-frame ones; the method was immunoSEQ multiplex PCR. The sample shows fewer than 150,000 clones, 87% of them seen only once. The sequenced sample consisted of peripheral blood. The receptor source for this set is a human donor in a cohort sampled during active COVID-19.

The V gene is TRBV4-1, the J gene TRBJ2-7, with D possibly TRBD1 on 6 matching bases. Germline V CDR1 and CDR2: MGHRA, YSYEKL. CDR3 length: 15 amino acids. Between the trimmed V and J ends, which lost 1 base and 2 bases, there was a span of 12 bases. CDR3 nucleotide sequence: TGCGCCAGCAGCCAAGGACAGGTACCAACCTACGAGCAGTACTTC. It is translated as CASSQGQVPTYEQYF.

This clone was counted between two and nine times. The genes are TRBV5-6 and TRBJ2-6, with 7 bases matching TRBD1. The CDR3 consists of 18 residues. The germline gives CDR1 SGHDT, CDR2 YYEEEE. V lost 3 bases to trimming and J lost 1 base; unmatched junction nucleotides: 10. CDR3 nucleotide sequence: TGTGCCAGCAGCTCGATACAGGGGTTTATGTCTGGGGCCAACGTCCTGACTTTC. Its translation: CASSSIQGFMSGANVLTF.

V usage is TRBV28 and J usage is TRBJ2-1; TRBD2 matches 12 bases. CDR3 size: 15 residues. V gave up 8 bases and J gave up 4 bases; unmatched junction bases: 6. The germline V gene has CDR1 MDHEN and CDR2 SYDVKM. The CDR3 reads CASGPSGRAYNEQFF. In DNA, the CDR3 is TGTGCCAGCGGACCTAGCGGGAGGGCATACAATGAGCAGTTCTTC.

This rearrangement joins TRBV2 to TRBJ2-7; the match to TRBD1 covers 7 bases. The CDR3 covers 14 residues. Trimming at V came to 4 bases and at J to 2 bases, leaving 5 bases not matched to a gene. Germline-derived CDR1 and CDR2 are SNHLY and FYNNEI. DNA for the CDR3: TGTGCCAGCAGTGTTGACAGGGACGCCTACGAGCAGTACTTC. This gives the protein CASSVDRDAYEQYF.

This chain joins TRBV25-1 and TRBJ1-3; 7 nucleotides line up with TRBD1. J lost 2 bases, V lost 1 base, and 5 bases had no gene match. This CDR3 has 16 residues. Germline values: CDR1 MGHDK, CDR2 SYGVNS. The CDR3 here is CASSESWTGPGNTIYF. CDR3 DNA: TGTGCCAGCAGTGAATCCTGGACAGGTCCTGGAAACACCATATATTTT.

The CDR3 sequence: CASSTSTSLEQFF. As DNA, the CDR3 is TGTGCCAGCAGCACTTCGACTAGCTTGGAGCAGTTCTTC. This sequence joins TRBV4-2 and TRBJ2-1, with 7 bases matching TRBD2. The V segment lost 5 bases and the J segment 10 bases; nucleotides outside the gene matches: 8. This CDR3 has 13 residues. Looked up from germline, CDR1 is LGHNA and CDR2 is YNFKEQ.

The chain links TRBV5-1 to TRBJ2-4, with D possibly TRBD2 on 5 matching bases. From germline, CDR1 is SGHRS and CDR2 YFSETQ. V was shortened by 4 bases and J by 5 bases, with 13 bases between the two germline ends. The CDR3 is 14 amino acids. CDR3 nucleotides: TGCGCCAGCAGCCTAGCCCCTGGGGAAAACATTCAGTACTTC. Translating it yields CASSLAPGENIQYF.

This rearrangement joins TRBV18 to TRBJ1-4, with 9 bases aligning to TRBD1. V was pared by 6 bases and J by 5 bases, with 4 bases of the junction left unmatched. The CDR3 covers 14 residues. Germline lookup yields CDR1 KGHSH and CDR2 LQKENI. CDR3 coding DNA: TGTGCCAGCTCGCAACAGGGGGCAAATGAAAAACTGTTTTTT. Amino acids: CASSQQGANEKLFF.

The chain recombines TRBV30 with TRBJ2-5, with TRBD2 identical over 8 bases. The CDR3 has 16 residues. Trimming at V came to 0 bases and at J to 4 bases, leaving 10 bases not matched to a gene. The germline gives CDR1 GTSNPN, CDR2 SVGIG (reference sequence). The CDR3 sequence: CAWSVGVAGPAETQYF. The CDR3 coding sequence is TGTGCCTGGAGTGTAGGGGTAGCGGGGCCGGCAGAGACCCAGTACTTC.

The chain recombines TRBV7-9 with TRBJ2-6; 7 bases match TRBD1. The CDR3 contains 16 residues. Per germline, CDR1 SEHNR and CDR2 FQNEAQ (reference sequence). Trimming took 5 bases from V and 0 from J; bases not matched to a gene: 4. The CDR3 region is CASSTGTASGANVLTF. Written as DNA, the CDR3 is TGTGCCAGCAGCACAGGGACAGCCTCTGGGGCCAACGTCCTGACTTTC.

This sequence joins TRBV2 and TRBJ1-5, with 10 bases aligning to TRBD1. Germline lookup yields CDR1 SNHLY and CDR2 FYNNEI. The V segment lost 8 bases and the J segment 2 bases; nucleotides outside the gene matches: 3. This CDR3 is 14 amino acids long. The CDR3: CASSGTGGNQPQHF. CDR3 sequence (DNA): TGTGCCAGCTCCGGGACAGGGGGCAATCAGCCCCAGCATTTT. Combining the CDR3 with reference TRBV2 and TRBJ1-5 gives the whole variable domain EPEVTQTPSHQVTQMGQEVILRCVPISNHLYFYWYRQILGQKVEFLVSFYNNEISEKSEIFDDQFSVERPDGSNFTLKIRSTKLEDSAMYFCASSGTGGNQPQHFGDGTRLSIL.

The chain carries TRBV12-3 or TRBV12-4 and TRBJ2-3, with D hard to call. There are 12 residues in the CDR3. Trimming removed 6 bases at V and 6 bases at J, with 10 bases between. CDR3 sequence (DNA): TGTGCCAGCAGCCCGTCGTTGGATACGCAGTATTTT. It specifies CASSPSLDTQYF.

This clone showed up just once. The CDR3 spells CAWITGGSGNTIYF. The CDR3 coding sequence is TGTGCCTGGATAACAGGGGGCTCTGGAAACACCATATATTTT. The V call is TRBV30, the J call TRBJ1-3, with 8 bases lining up with TRBD1. The CDR3 runs 14 residues. V shed 4 bases, J shed 0 bases, and the junction held 2 bases outside the gene matches. The germline CDR1 and CDR2 sequences are GTSNPN and SVGIG (reference sequence). Looking up the rest from reference TRBV30 and TRBJ1-3 gives the full variable domain: SQTIHQWPATLVQPVGSPLSLECTVEGTSNPNLYWYRQAAGRGLQLLFYSVGIGQISSEVPQNLSASRPQDRQFILSSKKLLLSDSGFYLCAWITGGSGNTIYFGEGSWLTVV.

The chain carries TRBV27 and TRBJ2-5; perhaps TRBD1 as D (7 bases). CDR3 length: 13 residues. Germline values: CDR1 MNHEY, CDR2 SMNVEV (reference sequence). The V and J ends lost 10 bases and 5 bases respectively, with 17 bases between them. CDR3 coding DNA: TGTGCCACCAGCGGGCAGGGGGTTGAGACCCAGTACTTC. Translating gives CATSGQGVETQYF.

The gene calls are TRBV6-5 and TRBJ1-2, with D perhaps matching TRBD1 (5 bases). Germline V lookup: CDR1 MNHEY, CDR2 SVGAGI. V lost 6 bases and J 2 bases, leaving 10 bases between the germline ends. The CDR3 loop spans 13 amino acids. DNA of the CDR3: TGTGCCAGCAGAGAGACAGCAAACTATGGCTACACCTTC. Amino acid sequence: CASRETANYGYTF.

DNA of the CDR3: TGCACCAGCAGCCCTTACGGACTGCACTCTGGAAACACCATATATTTT. This translates into CTSSPYGLHSGNTIYF. This chain links TRBV1 with TRBJ1-3. TRBV1 is reported as a pseudogene. This CDR3 contains 16 residues.

The rearrangement links TRBV24-1 to TRBJ1-6; D gene unclear. V lost 0 bases, J lost 9 bases, and 14 bases lay in between. The CDR3 is 16 amino acids. CDR1 and CDR2 (germline): KGHDR, SFDVKD. CDR3: CATSDLIGFERSPLHF. The CDR3 DNA is TGTGCCACCAGTGATTTGATCGGGTTTGAACGTTCACCCCTCCACTTT.

The chain carries TRBV5-1 and TRBJ1-4; D not resolved. Per germline, CDR1 SGHRS and CDR2 YFSETQ. V lost 2 bases to trimming and J lost 2 bases, with 10 bases between them. The CDR3 loop spans 15 amino acids. Written as DNA, the CDR3 is TGCGCCAGCAGCTTCGTTGGAGGGACTAATGAAAAACTGTTTTTT. It encodes CASSFVGGTNEKLFF.

The chain recombines TRBV18 with TRBJ2-1; 10 nucleotides line up with TRBD1. V was clipped by 1 base and J by 10 bases; unmatched bases: 7. The CDR3 totals 15 residues. The germline CDR1 and CDR2 sequences are KGHSH and LQKENI. CDR3 coding DNA: TGTGCCAGCTCACCACAGAGACAGGGGGCGGGGGAGCAGTTCTTC. Translated: CASSPQRQGAGEQFF.

This chain connects TRBV5-1 to TRBJ2-3; 7 bases line up with TRBD1. The V gene's germline CDR1 is SGHRS and CDR2 YFSETQ. The CDR3 loop spans 15 amino acids. The J segment lost 4 bases and the V segment lost 7 bases, leaving 12 bases of the junction unmatched. CDR3 nucleotides: TGCGCCAGCCAGGCAGGGGGAGCGGATTCAGATACGCAGTATTTT. Its protein product is CASQAGGADSDTQYF.